The sequence of this TCR beta chain was determined in a study of blood T cell repertoires in COVID-19. Study details: Donors in the United States, Italy and Spain gave samples during acute or convalescent COVID-19. T cells, B-cell-depleted T cells, or PBMCs provided the cDNA or gDNA that served as material.

Authors' methods: Amplified reference gene primers provided the basis for estimating nucleated cell counts. TCRdb keeps only in-frame clones here, not all; method: immunoSEQ multiplex PCR. For V, J and clone size, that table is used; D and trimming come from the DNA. The profile shows tens of thousands of clones, 70% to 90% of them singletons. Trimming took 5 bases from V and 2 from J; bases not matched to a gene: 11. The CDR3 covers 17 residues. The germline V gene has CDR1 SGHTA and CDR2 FQGTGA. Sequenced material: peripheral blood. The chain couples TRBV7-3 to TRBJ2-3; 9 bases match TRBD2. This receptor was identified in a man between 65 and 85 years old with active or convalescent COVID-19. For the CDR3, the DNA is TGTGCCAGCAGCCCCCGGGAGATAGCGGGGGCCACAGATACGCAGTATTTT. As protein: CASSPREIAGATDTQYF.